Shown below are 11 T cell receptor beta chains from a single sample sequenced in a study of blood T cell repertoires in COVID-19. Generated by immunoSEQ multiplex PCR, the TCRdb table keeps only in-frame clones and is missing some. The data hold about 140,000 clones, with approximately 78% observed a single time. The sample comprised peripheral blood. The receptors derive from a woman older than 75 with acute or convalescent COVID-19.

J is TRBJ2-7 and V is TRBV6-6, with TRBD2 as a possible D gene (5 bases). With 6 bases removed from V and 3 bases from J, the gap between germline ends came to 12 bases. The germline gives CDR1 MNHNY, CDR2 SVGAGI (reference sequence). The CDR3 contains 13 residues. The CDR3 spells CASRHREFYEQYF. The CDR3, as DNA: TGTGCCAGCAGGCATCGGGAATTCTACGAGCAGTACTTC.

For this clone: One end of the junction is discordant with germline, which a read error may explain. V and J are TRBV11-2 and TRBJ1-2; maybe TRBD1 (5 bases). CDR3 length: 14 amino acids. The V gene's germline CDR1 is SGHAT and CDR2 FQNNGV. The DNA for the CDR3 is TGTGCCAGCAGCGCCAGTAGGGGCCGGGTCGAGGTGTCCTTC. It encodes CASSASRGRVEVSF.

The J gene is TRBJ2-7, the V gene TRBV11-2; 7 positions match TRBD2. The CDR3 loop spans 15 amino acids. Germline assignment: CDR1 SGHAT and CDR2 FQNNGV. The junction had 4 bases not matched to a gene; V was cut back by 1 base and J by 1 base. Written as DNA, the CDR3 is TGTGCCAGCAGCTTAGGAGCGGGGAGGTCCTACGAGCAGTACTTC. Translating gives CASSLGAGRSYEQYF.

The genes are TRBV11-2 and TRBJ2-7; no firm D call. The CDR3 loop spans 15 amino acids. The germline V and J ends were trimmed by 2 bases and 2 bases, with 13 bases remaining between them. Looked up from germline, CDR1 is SGHAT and CDR2 is FQNNGV. The chain's CDR3 is CASSLSLISAYEQYF. The CDR3, as DNA: TGTGCCAGCAGCTTAAGCCTGATCTCTGCCTACGAGCAGTACTTC.

The rearrangement links TRBV9 to TRBJ1-2; TRBD1 aligns across 9 bases. V trimming: 4 bases; J trimming: 7 bases; junction bases outside the gene matches: 8. CDR3 length: 14 residues. Per germline, CDR1 SGDLS and CDR2 YYNGEE. The CDR3 sequence is CASSTGGAPFGYTF. The CDR3 region has the DNA TGTGCCAGCAGCACAGGGGGCGCACCCTTTGGCTACACCTTC.

This sequence joins TRBV7-2 and TRBJ1-2, with 9 bases identical to TRBD1. This CDR3 spans 14 amino acids. Losses at the gene ends were 4 bases for V and 6 bases for J; bases not matched to a gene: 6. The germline V gene encodes CDR1 SGHTA and CDR2 FQGNSA. CDR3: CASSSRDRAHGYTF. CDR3 DNA sequence: TGTGCCAGCAGCTCCCGGGACAGGGCCCATGGCTACACCTTC.

V usage is TRBV24-1 and J usage is TRBJ1-5; the D is unclear. Germline V gene lookup returns CDR1 KGHDR and CDR2 SFDVKD. The CDR3 length is 13 residues. V dropped 6 bases and J dropped 0 bases, with 5 bases sitting between them. The CDR3 region is CATSLNSNQPQHF. Written as DNA, the CDR3 is TGTGCCACCAGTTTAAATAGCAATCAGCCCCAGCATTTT.

The chain couples TRBV3-1 (or the pseudogene TRBV3-2) to TRBJ1-1, with D uncertain. The CDR3 extends over 14 amino acids. V shed 4 bases and J shed 6 bases, with 15 bases lying between them. Germline CDR1 LGHDT, CDR2 YNNKEL (reference sequence). This chain's CDR3 is CASSPSPGGAEAFF. As DNA, the CDR3 is TGTGCCAGCAGCCCTAGTCCCGGAGGCGCTGAAGCTTTCTTT.

The J gene is TRBJ2-2, the V gene TRBV9, with D perhaps matching TRBD1 (5 bases). The CDR3 consists of 15 residues. Per the germline V gene, CDR1 is SGDLS and CDR2 is YYNGEE. The germline V and J ends were trimmed by 7 bases and 7 bases, with 20 bases remaining between them. In DNA form, the CDR3 reads TGTGCCAGCCAACCCCGACAGAATCAGTTCGGGGAGCTGTTTTTT. It codes for CASQPRQNQFGELFF.

The chain links TRBV4-1 to TRBJ2-5, with 8 positions matching TRBD2. This CDR3 is 18 amino acids long. Germline V CDR1 and CDR2: MGHRA, YSYEKL. The junction had 11 bases not matched to a gene; V was cut back by 0 bases and J by 2 bases. The CDR3 bases are TGCGCCAGCAGCCAAGATAAAGATCTAGCGGGTCGACAAGAGACCCAGTACTTC. Translating it yields CASSQDKDLAGRQETQYF.

This chain uses TRBV27 with TRBJ2-3; perhaps TRBD2 as D (5 bases). The germline V gene encodes CDR1 MNHEY and CDR2 SMNVEV (reference sequence). This CDR3 spans 14 amino acids. V lost 3 bases and J 4 bases, leaving 11 bases between the germline ends. CDR3 in amino acids: CASSFNLAADTQYF. The CDR3 bases are TGTGCCAGCAGTTTCAACCTAGCTGCAGATACGCAGTATTTT.